Below, one T cell receptor (beta chain) is given with its context. Its specificity is unknown. The data originate from a study of CD8+CD57+ T cells in acquired aplastic anemia. For the study at large: CD4+ and CD8+ cells, once sorted, gave DNA averaging approximately 3 ug.

With V trimmed by 0 bases and J by 2 bases, 4 bases remained unmatched. Germline V gene lookup returns CDR1 SGHNT and CDR2 YYREEE (reference sequence). The CDR3 runs to 15 residues. General study findings and limits: The study identified under 30 CD8+ CDR3 sequences shared by patients and controls. Patient and control CD8+ Simpson's diversity was not significantly different.

Investigators profiled TCR beta VDJ and CDR3 from genomic DNA template. Each CDR3 protein is one row after TCRdb ran MiXCR on the reads. There are fewer than 200,000 distinct CDR3 sequences in the sample; 47% occur only once, and around 1.1% lies in the top ten. All sequencing subjects had displayed CD8+CD57+ cell expansion on flow cytometry. All participating patients were living with severe acquired aplastic anemia. Sample: sorted CD4+, CD8+, or CD8+CD57+ T cells (not recorded which) from PBMCs. The chain couples TRBV5-4 to TRBJ1-1; 7 nucleotides match TRBD1. The origin of this receptor is a human donor with aplastic anemia. The CDR3: CASSLADRANTEAFF. CDR3 DNA: TGTGCCAGCAGCTTGGCCGACAGGGCAAACACTGAAGCTTTCTTT. Full variable domain (missing parts from reference TRBV5-4 and TRBJ1-1): ETGVTQSPTHLIKTRGQQVTLRCSSQSGHNTVSWYQQALGQGPQFIFQYYREEENGRGNFPPRFSGLQFPNYSSELNVNALELDDSALYLCASSLADRANTEAFFGQGTRLTVV.